This T cell receptor beta chain was documented in a study of blood T cell repertoires in COVID-19. The overall study: The United States, Italy and Spain were the sources of the acute and convalescent COVID-19 samples.

This CDR3 has 17 residues. The germline V gene encodes CDR1 SGHVS and CDR2 FQNEAQ. V shed 0 bases, J shed 2 bases, and the junction held 8 bases outside the gene matches. The table came from immunoSEQ multiplex PCR; TCRdb's copy has only in-frame clones and leaves some out. The sample carries roughly 200,000 clones, roughly 84% recorded once. The Seattle patients, enrolled during active infection, were followed longitudinally. The specimen sequenced was peripheral blood. This receptor was taken from a woman of 80 years or more with COVID-19, enrolled during active disease. J is TRBJ2-5 and V is TRBV7-8; the match to TRBD1 covers 8 bases. The DNA for the CDR3 is TGTGCCAGCAGCTTAGCGCGTGGGACAGGCTATCAAGAGACCCAGTACTTC. Translated: CASSLARGTGYQETQYF. The full variable domain, its missing parts supplied by reference TRBV7-8 and TRBJ2-5, is GAGVSQSPRYKVAKRGQDVALRCDPISGHVSLFWYQQALGQGPEFLTYFQNEAQLDKSGLPSDRFFAERPEGSVSTLKIQRTQQEDSAVYLCASSLARGTGYQETQYFGPGTRLLVL.